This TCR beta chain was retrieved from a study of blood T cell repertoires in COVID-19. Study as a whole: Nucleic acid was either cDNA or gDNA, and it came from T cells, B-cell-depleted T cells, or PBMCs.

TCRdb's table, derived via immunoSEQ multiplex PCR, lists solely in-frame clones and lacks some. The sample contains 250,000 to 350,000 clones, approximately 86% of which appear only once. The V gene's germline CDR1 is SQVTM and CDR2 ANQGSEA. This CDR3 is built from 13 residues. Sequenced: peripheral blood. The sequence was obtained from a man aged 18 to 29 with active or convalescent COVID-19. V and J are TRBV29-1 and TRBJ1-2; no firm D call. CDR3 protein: CSVADPHNYGYTF. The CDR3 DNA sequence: TGCAGTGTCGCGGATCCCCACAATTATGGCTACACCTTC.